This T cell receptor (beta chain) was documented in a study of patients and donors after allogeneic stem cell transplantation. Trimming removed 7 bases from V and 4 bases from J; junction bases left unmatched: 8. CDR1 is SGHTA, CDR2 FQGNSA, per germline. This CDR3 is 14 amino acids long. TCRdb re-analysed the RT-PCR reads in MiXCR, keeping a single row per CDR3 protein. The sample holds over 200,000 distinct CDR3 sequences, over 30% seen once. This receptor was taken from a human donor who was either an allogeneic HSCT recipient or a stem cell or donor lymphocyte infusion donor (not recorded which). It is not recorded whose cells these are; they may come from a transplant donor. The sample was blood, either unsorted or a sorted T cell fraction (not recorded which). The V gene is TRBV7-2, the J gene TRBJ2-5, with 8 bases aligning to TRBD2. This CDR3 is CASIPRGGRETQYF. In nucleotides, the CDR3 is TGTGCCAGCATTCCTCGGGGGGGGCGAGAGACCCAGTACTTC.